The 6 T cell receptor beta chains below come from one sample, sequenced in a study of blood T cell repertoires in COVID-19. The data were produced by immunoSEQ multiplex PCR, yet TCRdb's version contains in-frame clones alone and is incomplete. The top ten clones hold about 2.7% of a sample with 150,000 to 200,000 clones, more than 65% of them seen once. Sequencing input: peripheral blood. Receptors were obtained from a human donor with acute or convalescent COVID-19. The donor label of this sample is uncertain.

This chain uses TRBV28 with TRBJ1-5, with 8 bases fitting TRBD1. Trimming removed 6 bases from V and 6 bases from J; junction bases left unmatched: 16. The CDR3 contains 17 residues. Germline V gene sequence: CDR1 MDHEN, CDR2 SYDVKM. CDR3 region: CASRVTGARRVAQPQHF. As DNA, the CDR3 is TGTGCCAGCAGAGTGACAGGGGCGCGGAGGGTCGCTCAGCCCCAGCATTTT.

CDR3 sequence reads: CASATFQGATGELFF. CDR3 coding DNA: TGTGCCAGCGCGACTTTCCAGGGGGCGACCGGGGAGCTGTTTTTT. The gene calls are TRBV6-4 and TRBJ2-2; 8 nucleotides agree with TRBD1. This CDR3 comprises 15 residues. Germline CDR1 reads MRHNA; CDR2 reads SNTAGT. V lost 8 bases and J lost 5; bases outside the gene matches: 10.

The chain combines TRBV23-1 with TRBJ2-6; weak D call: TRBD1 (6 bases). TRBV23-1 is known as an ORF, though its function is uncertain. The CDR3 has 19 amino acids. The V end was cut by 2 bases, the J end by 0 bases, with 17 bases between. This chain's CDR3 is CASSQQPDRLSSGANVLTF. The CDR3 coding sequence is TGCGCCAGCAGTCAACAACCAGACAGGCTGAGCTCTGGGGCCAACGTCCTGACTTTC.

The chain links TRBV28 to TRBJ2-3, with TRBD2 identical over 10 bases. J gave up 5 bases and V 7 bases, and 9 bases lay outside the gene matches. CDR3 length: 15 residues. CDR1 is MDHEN, CDR2 SYDVKM, per germline. CDR3 sequence: CASTVTSGTEDTQYF. The CDR3 region has the DNA TGTGCCAGCACCGTAACTAGCGGGACCGAAGATACGCAGTATTTT.

The chain joins TRBV30 to TRBJ2-2; a possible D gene is TRBD1 (6 bases). The germline CDR1 and CDR2 sequences are GTSNPN and SVGIG (reference sequence). Trimming took 3 bases from V and 3 from J, leaving 11 bases between them. CDR3 length: 14 residues. The CDR3 nucleotides read TGTGCCTGGAGCCAGGGGATGTACACCGGGGAGCTGTTTTTT. Its protein product is CAWSQGMYTGELFF. The variable domain in full, with the rest retrieved from reference TRBV30 and TRBJ2-2, is SQTIHQWPATLVQPVGSPLSLECTVEGTSNPNLYWYRQAAGRGLQLLFYSVGIGQISSEVPQNLSASRPQDRQFILSSKKLLLSDSGFYLCAWSQGMYTGELFFGEGSRLTVL.

The chain has TRBV27 and TRBJ1-1; no clear D. In germline, CDR1 is MNHEY, CDR2 SMNVEV (reference sequence). Trimming removed 4 bases from V and 5 bases from J, with 14 bases in between. CDR3 length: 14 residues. Written as DNA, the CDR3 is TGTGCCAGCAGTTCCCCCGGGAGAAAGACTGAAGCTTTCTTT. Translating gives CASSSPGRKTEAFF.